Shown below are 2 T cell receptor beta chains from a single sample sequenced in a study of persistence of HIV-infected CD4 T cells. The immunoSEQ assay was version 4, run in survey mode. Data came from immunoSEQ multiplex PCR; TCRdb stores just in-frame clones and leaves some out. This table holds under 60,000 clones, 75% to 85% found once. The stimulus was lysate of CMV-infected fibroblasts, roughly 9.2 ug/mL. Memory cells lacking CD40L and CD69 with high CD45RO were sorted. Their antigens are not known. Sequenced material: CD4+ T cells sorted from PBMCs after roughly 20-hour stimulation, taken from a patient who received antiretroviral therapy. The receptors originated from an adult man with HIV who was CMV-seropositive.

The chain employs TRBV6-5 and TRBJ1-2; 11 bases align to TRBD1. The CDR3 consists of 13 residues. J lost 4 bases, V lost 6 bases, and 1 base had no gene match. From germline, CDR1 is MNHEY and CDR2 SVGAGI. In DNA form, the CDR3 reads TGTGCCAGCAGCGGGACAGGGGGCTATGGCTACACCTTC. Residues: CASSGTGGYGYTF.

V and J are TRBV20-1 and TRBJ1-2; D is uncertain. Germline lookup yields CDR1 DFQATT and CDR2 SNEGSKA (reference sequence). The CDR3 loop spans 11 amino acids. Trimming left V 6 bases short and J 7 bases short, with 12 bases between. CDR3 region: CSAPDGFGYTF. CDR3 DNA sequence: TGCAGTGCCCCTGACGGGTTTGGCTACACCTTC.